The clone carrying this T cell receptor beta chain was seen once. These data originate in a study of chemoradiotherapy in HPV16-positive cancers. Germline V gives CDR1 MNHEY, CDR2 SMNVEV (reference sequence). This CDR3 is 17 amino acids long. V lost 5 bases, J lost 1 base, and 13 bases stayed unmatched. Sequencing was performed with immunoSEQ multiplex PCR; in TCRdb, only in-frame clones are kept and a portion is missing. The sample includes 2,500 to 3,500 clones, about 80% of them seen just once. The sample consisted of tumor tissue, taken from a patient who underwent chemoradiotherapy. The V and J genes are TRBV27 and TRBJ1-1; the match to TRBD1 covers 7 bases. The receptor was derived from a human donor with HPV-associated anogenital cancer. The CDR3 here is CASSAGTAKLGNTEAFF. The CDR3 DNA reads as TGTGCCAGCAGTGCTGGGACAGCTAAACTGGGGAACACTGAAGCTTTCTTT.